These 17 T cell receptor beta chains share one sample of origin, sequenced in a study of post-analysis software for immune sequencing data. Overall study findings and caveats: With TRBV5-6, TRBV5-1 and TRBV20-1 included, 4 or 5 TRBV segments were more frequent in patients than in controls.

Their antigens are not known. TCR beta cDNA libraries had unique molecular identifiers. TCRdb reprocessed the PCR reads via MiXCR and lists one record per CDR3 protein. Among about 770,000 distinct CDR3 sequences listed, about 43% were seen once. Source material: blood. These receptors came from a girl between 10 and 17 years old with multiple sclerosis.

The CDR3 DNA reads TGTGCCAGCAGCTTGGCCCGGGGTATTAATGAAAAACTGTTTTTT. It translates to CASSLARGINEKLFF. The chain uses TRBV5-6 and TRBJ1-4; D uncertain. Trimming removed 0 bases at V and 4 bases at J, with 10 bases between. Germline V CDR1 and CDR2: SGHDT, YYEEEE. The CDR3 consists of 15 residues.

A single count supports this clonotype. V usage is TRBV7-2 and J usage is TRBJ2-7; TRBD1 agrees at 12 bases. The germline CDR1 and CDR2 sequences are SGHTA and FQGNSA. The CDR3 length is 15 residues. V was clipped by 3 bases and J by 7 bases; unmatched bases: 7. The DNA for the CDR3 is TGTGCCAGCAGCTTCGGGACAGGGGGCAGGAATGAGCAGTACTTC. This gives the protein CASSFGTGGRNEQYF. Variable domain in full (rest from reference TRBV7-2 and TRBJ2-7): GAGVSQSPSNKVTEKGKDVELRCDPISGHTALYWYRQSLGQGLEFLIYFQGNSAPDKSGLPSDRFSAERTGGSVSTLTIQRTQQEDSAVYLCASSFGTGGRNEQYFGPGTRLTVT.

Only a few counts were recorded for this clonotype. J is TRBJ2-1 and V is TRBV9; D is possibly TRBD2 (5 bases). Trimming shortened V by 2 bases and J by 6 bases, and 18 bases separated the two germline ends. Germline V gene data show CDR1 as SGDLS and CDR2 as YYNGEE. This CDR3 is built from 16 residues. The CDR3 region has the DNA TGTGCCAGCAGCGTGGGAACCATCACGGCGGGCAATGAGCAGTTCTTC. The encoded protein is CASSVGTITAGNEQFF. Drawing the rest from reference TRBV9 and TRBJ2-1, the complete variable domain is DSGVTQTPKHLITATGQRVTLRCSPRSGDLSVYWYQQSLDQGLQFLIQYYNGEERAKGNILERFSAQQFPDLHSELNLSSLELGDSALYFCASSVGTITAGNEQFFGPGTRLTVL.

This clonotype appeared a few times. The chain recombines TRBV20-1 with TRBJ2-5; D possibly corresponds to TRBD2 (5 bases). The V end lost 4 bases, the J end lost 5 bases, and 11 bases lay between the germline ends. In germline, CDR1 is DFQATT, CDR2 SNEGSKA (reference sequence). The CDR3 is 12 residues long. In nucleotides, the CDR3 is TGCAGTGCTACTCTACCGGGGGAGACCCAGTACTTC. Its translation is CSATLPGETQYF.

This clonotype appeared a few times. The genes are TRBV10-3 and TRBJ2-1; TRBD2 aligns across 10 bases. Germline loops: CDR1 ENHRY, CDR2 SYGVKD. The CDR3 runs to 16 residues. J gave up 9 bases and V 4 bases, and 12 bases lay outside the gene matches. The CDR3 DNA reads as TGTGCCATCAGTGCCAGGACTAGCGGTCAGGGGGGTGAGCAGTTCTTC. The encoded protein is CAISARTSGQGGEQFF.

This clonotype was recorded a few times. The chain recombines TRBV7-8 with TRBJ1-6; D unclear. Deletions cut 4 bases from V and 5 bases from J, with 15 bases between. Germline V CDR1 and CDR2: SGHVS, FQNEAQ. The CDR3 covers 16 residues. The CDR3 loop reads CASSSPVGLDNSPLHF. CDR3 sequence (DNA): TGTGCCAGCAGCTCCCCCGTGGGCCTCGATAATTCACCCCTCCACTTT.

The chain has TRBV7-9 and TRBJ2-1; tentatively, D is TRBD1 or TRBD2 (5 bases each). V was cut by 4 bases and J by 13 bases, with 23 bases left in between. CDR1 and CDR2 from the germline V gene are SEHNR and FQNEAQ (reference sequence). The CDR3 has 15 amino acids. Here the CDR3 DNA reads TGTGCCAGCAGCTCCCGAGGGCAGGGCCGAGAGACCCAGTTCTTC. Amino acids: CASSSRGQGRETQFF. The entire variable domain, with the rest obtained from reference TRBV7-9 and TRBJ2-1, is as follows: DTGVSQNPRHKITKRGQNVTFRCDPISEHNRLYWYRQTLGQGPEFLTYFQNEAQLEKSRLLSDRFSAERPKGSFSTLEIQRTEQGDSAMYLCASSSRGQGRETQFFGPGTRLTVL.

This clonotype was found once. The V gene is TRBV4-2, the J gene TRBJ1-2; no firm D call. The CDR3 has 14 amino acids. Trimming left V 1 base short and J 5 bases short, with 11 bases between. In germline, CDR1 is LGHNA, CDR2 YNFKEQ. The CDR3 spells CASSQVGEAYGYTF. The CDR3 DNA reads TGTGCCAGCAGCCAAGTTGGTGAGGCATATGGCTACACCTTC.

The chain has TRBV18 and TRBJ2-3; TRBD2 agrees at 11 bases. Per the germline V gene, CDR1 is KGHSH and CDR2 is LQKENI. This CDR3 is 17 amino acids long. The J segment lost 3 bases and the V segment lost 3 bases, leaving 8 bases of the junction unmatched. CDR3 in amino acids: CASSPRTASGRTDTQYF. The CDR3 coding sequence is TGTGCCAGCTCACCCCGAACGGCTAGCGGGAGGACAGATACGCAGTATTTT.

The CDR3 nucleotides read TGTGCCAGCAGTCTTACTATTGGCGCCCCGACGAGCTCCTACAATGAGCAGTTCTTC. It is translated as CASSLTIGAPTSSYNEQFF. The genes are TRBV6-2 or TRBV6-3 and TRBJ2-1, with unresolved D. CDR3 length equals 19 residues. Germline CDR1 and CDR2: MNHEY and SVGEGT. The V gene lost 5 bases and the J gene lost 0 bases, with 23 bases spanning the gap.

The gene calls are TRBV6-6 and TRBJ2-1; D is undetermined. The CDR3 covers 14 residues. Between the trimmed V and J ends, which lost 5 bases and 0 bases, there was a span of 8 bases. Germline CDR1 MNHNY, CDR2 SVGAGI (reference sequence). CDR3 nucleotides: TGTGCCAGCAGTCCCCAGAGCTCCTACAATGAGCAGTTCTTC. Its translation: CASSPQSSYNEQFF.

This clonotype has just one count. An end of the junction does not agree with germline; a read error may underlie this. J is TRBJ2-1 and V is TRBV7-2; tentative D call: TRBD1 (5 bases). The CDR3 length is 15 residues. Germline-derived CDR1 and CDR2 are SGHTA and FQGNSA. CDR3 in amino acids: CASSPDRISYSEQFF. In nucleotides, the CDR3 is TGTGCCAGCAGCCCAGACAGAATCTCCTACAGTGAGCAGTTCTTC.

This clonotype was found once. The V gene is TRBV5-1, the J gene TRBJ2-3; 11 bases align to TRBD2. The trim removed 2 bases at V and 3 bases at J, leaving 8 bases unmatched. CDR1 is SGHRS and CDR2 is YFSETQ in the germline V gene. The CDR3 consists of 17 residues. CDR3 in amino acids: CASSFHSGRARTDTQYF. Here the CDR3 DNA reads TGCGCCAGCAGCTTCCATAGCGGGAGGGCCAGAACAGATACGCAGTATTTT.

The chain combines TRBV7-6 with TRBJ1-5, with unresolved D. CDR3 length: 13 amino acids. The germline CDR1 and CDR2 sequences are SGHVS and FNYEAQ. V lost 5 bases, J lost 8 bases, and 13 bases lay in between. The chain's CDR3 is CASSPTWTEPQHF. The CDR3 bases are TGTGCCAGCAGCCCCACGTGGACTGAGCCCCAGCATTTT.

The chain is built from TRBV6-5 and TRBJ1-6, with a possible D match to TRBD1 (5 bases). The V and J ends lost 8 bases and 6 bases respectively, with 11 bases between them. CDR3 length: 13 residues. Germline CDR1 and CDR2: MNHEY and SVGAGI. The CDR3 loop is CASSRGGNSPLHF. The CDR3 DNA reads as TGTGCCAGCTCAAGGGGAGGTAATTCACCCCTCCACTTT.

This clonotype was counted a few times. This chain links TRBV29-1 with TRBJ1-2, with D possibly TRBD1 on 6 matching bases. This CDR3 is built from 15 residues. Germline V lookup: CDR1 SQVTM, CDR2 ANQGSEA. The V end lost 6 bases, the J end lost 6 bases, and 23 bases lay between the germline ends. CDR3 residues: CSVRGFGGAEDGYTF. CDR3 in DNA: TGCAGCGTCCGCGGATTCGGGGGCGCAGAGGATGGCTACACCTTC.

As concerns this clonotype: Sequence at one end of the junction differs from germline and may be a read error. The V and J genes are TRBV20-1 and TRBJ2-4; D not certain. The length of the CDR3 is 17 residues. CDR1 is DFQATT and CDR2 is SNEGSKA in the germline V gene (reference sequence). The CDR3 bases are TGCGGTGCTAGAGCCCAGGCGCCCGATTTAGCCAAAAACATTCGGTACTTC. It codes for CGARAQAPDLAKNIRYF.